A single sample gave rise to the 18 T cell receptor beta chains below, sequenced in a study of molecular identifiers for immune sequencing clone quantification. In TCRdb, the PCR reads were re-called with MiXCR into one record per CDR3 protein. This sample has more than 250,000 distinct CDR3 sequences, with over 20% found just once. Sequenced: naive CD8+ T cells from blood, with Jurkat cell RNA spiked in. The subset denotes: FACS-sorted CD8+CD4-CCR7+CD45RA+ naive T cells. These receptors were taken from a human donor in good health. Some libraries in this study had Jurkat cell RNA spiked in.

This clonotype was observed many times. The chain uses TRBV5-1 and TRBJ1-5, with D perhaps matching TRBD1 (5 bases). CDR1 is SGHRS, CDR2 YFSETQ, per germline. The germline V and J ends were trimmed by 0 bases and 3 bases, with 10 bases remaining between them. There are 15 residues in the CDR3. The CDR3 spells CASSLGDFNNQPQHF. The CDR3 coding sequence is TGCGCCAGCAGCTTGGGGGACTTTAACAATCAGCCCCAGCATTTT.

This clonotype was seen more than once but under ten times. The CDR3, as DNA: TGTGCCAGCAATCTTCAGTCCGGGAGTGTCACAGATACGCAGTATTTT. Translated, it gives CASNLQSGSVTDTQYF. This chain links TRBV27 with TRBJ2-3; tentatively, D is TRBD2 (6 bases). The V end was cut by 7 bases, the J end by 2 bases, with 19 bases between. The germline CDR1 and CDR2 sequences are MNHEY and SMNVEV (reference sequence). The CDR3 sequence is 16 residues long.

With respect to this clonotype: A much larger clone is a single base away; this may be a read error. The V and J genes are TRBV20-1 and TRBJ1-3; D gene unclear. Trimming pared 3 bases from V and 0 bases from J, leaving 6 bases between. Germline CDR1 DFQATT, CDR2 SNEGSKA (reference sequence). The CDR3 spans 13 residues. The CDR3 sequence: CSARSSSGNTIYF. In DNA form, the CDR3 reads TGCAGTGCTAGGAGCAGCTCTGGAAACACCATATATTTT.

The gene calls are TRBV28 and TRBJ2-5, with no clear D. The V end lost 3 bases, the J end lost 4 bases, and 6 bases lay between the germline ends. This CDR3 is 12 amino acids long. Germline lookup yields CDR1 MDHEN and CDR2 SYDVKM. CDR3 bases: TGTGCCAGCAGTTTTGACGTAGAGACCCAGTACTTC. It translates to CASSFDVETQYF.

A few counts support this clonotype. The rearrangement uses TRBV7-6 and TRBJ2-1; no definite D call. The length of the CDR3 is 14 residues. V was pared by 0 bases and J by 9 bases, with 12 bases between. Germline-derived CDR1 and CDR2 are SGHVS and FNYEAQ. The DNA of the CDR3 is TGTGCCAGCAGCTTAGCGGTGGCGGCCGGTGAGCAGTTCTTC. Its protein is CASSLAVAAGEQFF.

The chain employs TRBV27 and TRBJ1-1, with 9 positions matching TRBD1. There are 12 residues in the CDR3. Germline V gene data show CDR1 as MNHEY and CDR2 as SMNVEV (reference sequence). After removal of 10 bases from V and 10 bases from J, the junction contained 10 bases not matched to a gene. The CDR3 DNA sequence: TGTGCCACCCGCTCGACAGGGGGATCAGCTTTCTTT. It is translated as CATRSTGGSAFF.

This clonotype was counted ten times or more. This rearrangement joins TRBV19 to TRBJ1-2; no reliable D call. Trimming took 6 bases from V and 0 from J, leaving 14 bases between them. The CDR3 length is 15 residues. Germline lookup yields CDR1 LNHDA and CDR2 SQIVND (reference sequence). The CDR3: CASSLEGYTNYGYTF. The CDR3 DNA follows: TGTGCCAGTAGCCTTGAGGGATATACTAACTATGGCTACACCTTC.

This clonotype was detected many times. This chain joins TRBV13 and TRBJ2-2; 8 bases fit TRBD2. The germline gives CDR1 PRHDT, CDR2 FYEKMQ (reference sequence). The V gene end was trimmed by 4 bases and the J gene end by 6 bases; junction bases not matched to a gene: 1. The CDR3 length is 13 residues. The DNA for the CDR3 is TGTGCCAGCAGCTGGGGACTAGCCGGGGAGCTGTTTTTT. Translating gives CASSWGLAGELFF.

In this sample, this clonotype turned up a few times. The V call is TRBV5-1, the J call TRBJ2-3; the match to TRBD1 covers 8 bases. From germline, CDR1 is SGHRS and CDR2 YFSETQ. V lost 4 bases to trimming and J lost 3 bases; unmatched junction nucleotides: 10. This CDR3 comprises 16 residues. The CDR3 reads CASSPQTGDVTDTQYF. The CDR3 coding sequence is TGCGCCAGCAGCCCCCAGACAGGGGATGTGACAGATACGCAGTATTTT. Combining the CDR3 with reference TRBV5-1 and TRBJ2-3 gives the whole variable domain KAGVTQTPRYLIKTRGQQVTLSCSPISGHRSVSWYQQTPGQGLQFLFEYFSETQRNKGNFPGRFSGRQFSNSRSEMNVSTLELGDSALYLCASSPQTGDVTDTQYFGPGTRLTVL.

About this clonotype itself: This clone may be a read error of a much larger clone one base away. This chain connects TRBV7-9 to TRBJ2-3; 9 bases match TRBD2. Germline V gene data show CDR1 as SEHNR and CDR2 as FQNEAQ (reference sequence). Losses at the gene ends were 8 bases for V and 6 bases for J; bases not matched to a gene: 6. The CDR3 runs to 13 residues. CDR3 region: CASGAGGPDTQYF. The CDR3 nucleotides read TGTGCCAGCGGCGCGGGGGGGCCGGATACGCAGTATTTT.

A note on this clonotype: The conserved final phenylalanine or tryptophan is absent from the CDR3, which likely points to a read error. The chain joins TRBV7-2 to TRBJ2-3, with unresolved D. The CDR3 length is 16 residues. The V gene's germline CDR1 is SGHTA and CDR2 FQGNSA. Trimming removed 3 bases at V and 2 bases at J, with 15 bases between. The DNA of the CDR3 is TGTGCCAGCAGCTTTACGGTTACGGCGGTCACAGATACGCAGTATTCT. This codes for CASSFTVTAVTDTQYS.

The J gene is TRBJ2-3, the V gene TRBV7-9, with 9 bases identical to TRBD2. This CDR3 is 17 amino acids long. Germline CDR1 SEHNR, CDR2 FQNEAQ (reference sequence). V shed 3 bases and J 2 bases; nucleotides not matched to a gene: 9. This CDR3 reads CASSFARREGFTDTQYF. DNA for the CDR3: TGTGCCAGCAGCTTTGCGCGGCGGGAGGGCTTCACAGATACGCAGTATTTT. The full variable domain, with the rest looked up from reference TRBV7-9 and TRBJ2-3, is DTGVSQNPRHKITKRGQNVTFRCDPISEHNRLYWYRQTLGQGPEFLTYFQNEAQLEKSRLLSDRFSAERPKGSFSTLEIQRTEQGDSAMYLCASSFARREGFTDTQYFGPGTRLTVL.

This clonotype occurred many times. This rearrangement joins TRBV7-9 to TRBJ2-7; 7 nucleotides align to TRBD1. J lost 2 bases, V lost 7 bases, and 8 bases had no gene match. The CDR3 is 14 amino acids. Looked up from germline, CDR1 is SEHNR and CDR2 is FQNEAQ (reference sequence). The CDR3 DNA reads TGTGCCAGCACTCAGACAGGGAGAACCTACGAGCAGTACTTC. This translates into CASTQTGRTYEQYF. Filled out from reference TRBV7-9 and TRBJ2-7, the complete variable domain reads DTGVSQNPRHKITKRGQNVTFRCDPISEHNRLYWYRQTLGQGPEFLTYFQNEAQLEKSRLLSDRFSAERPKGSFSTLEIQRTEQGDSAMYLCASTQTGRTYEQYFGPGTRLTVT.

Ten or more counts support this clonotype. The rearrangement joins TRBV6-5 to TRBJ2-7; no firm D call. CDR1 is MNHEY and CDR2 is SVGAGI in the germline V gene. The CDR3 has 13 amino acids. Trimming removed 4 bases at V and 6 bases at J, with 13 bases between. The CDR3 sequence: CASSWARWGEQYF. The CDR3 coding sequence is TGTGCCAGCAGTTGGGCCCGGTGGGGCGAGCAGTACTTC.

This clonotype was picked up a small number of times. The rearrangement links TRBV5-1 to TRBJ2-7; no clear D. V dropped 4 bases and J dropped 0 bases, with 11 bases sitting between them. Per the germline V gene, CDR1 is SGHRS and CDR2 is YFSETQ. CDR3 length: 14 amino acids. Written as DNA, the CDR3 is TGCGCCAGCAGCGAGGAGAACAGCTCCTACGAGCAGTACTTC. It translates to CASSEENSSYEQYF.

In its sample, this clonotype was seen many times. The gene calls are TRBV28 and TRBJ1-1; D remains unclear. This CDR3 comprises 14 residues. Per germline, CDR1 MDHEN and CDR2 SYDVKM. V was pared by 5 bases and J by 1 base, with 11 bases between. CDR3 bases: TGTGCCAGCAGTAGAGAGATGAAGAACACTGAAGCTTTCTTT. This encodes CASSREMKNTEAFF.

This clonotype was picked up a small number of times. This chain links TRBV7-9 with TRBJ1-2; 9 bases match TRBD1. The V gene end was trimmed by 1 base and the J gene end by 0 bases; junction bases not matched to a gene: 6. This CDR3 has 17 residues. Germline V gene sequence: CDR1 SEHNR, CDR2 FQNEAQ (reference sequence). CDR3 DNA: TGTGCCAGCAGCTTAGGGGGACAGGGCAGAACTAACTATGGCTACACCTTC. This encodes CASSLGGQGRTNYGYTF.

This clonotype has ten or more counts. This chain connects TRBV5-1 to TRBJ1-5; 12 positions match TRBD1. This CDR3 has 16 amino acids. The germline V gene encodes CDR1 SGHRS and CDR2 YFSETQ. With V trimmed by 4 bases and J by 6 bases, 8 bases remained unmatched. The CDR3 bases are TGCGCCAGCAGCATCCGGGACAGGGGGCGCGGTCAGCCCCAGCATTTT. Amino acids: CASSIRDRGRGQPQHF.